These T cell receptor beta chains were read from a single sample in a study of T-cell reconstitution after alpha-beta-depleted transplantation in children. From the PCR reads, TCRdb called clonotypes with MiXCR, one entry per CDR3 protein. The data hold about 240,000 distinct CDR3 sequences, with around 25% observed a single time. The sequencing here drew on PBMCs, taken before TCRalphabeta/CD19-depleted stem cell transplant. The receptors stem from a girl aged 2 to 10 with Fanconi anemia, due to receive a stem cell transplant. Both conserved end residues are part of each CDR3. A D gene is named only where the DNA matches it firmly. Size is omitted from some rows. Given values are once, few, many or a class for expanded clones.

>many|16|TRBJ2-1|TRBD2|TRBV12-3/TRBV12-4
CASSVRLAGIYNEQFF
TGTGCCAGCAGTGTAAGACTAGCGGGGATTTACAATGAGCAGTTCTTC
>few|17|TRBJ2-1|TRBD2|TRBV5-1
CASSLGLAGGPFVEQFF
TGCGCCAGCAGCCTGGGACTAGCGGGAGGGCCTTTTGTTGAGCAGTTCTTC
>NA|14|TRBJ2-3|NA|TRBV27
CASTYNYRTDTQYF
TGTGCCAGCACATACAACTACCGCACAGATACGCAGTATTTT
>NA|20|TRBJ2-5|TRBD2|TRBV4-2
CASSQEFGTSSNPWAETQYF
TGTGCCAGCAGCCAAGAGTTTGGGACTAGCTCCAATCCGTGGGCGGAGACCCAGTACTTC
>NA|16|TRBJ2-1|NA|TRBV10-3
CAISDVGRSSYNEQFF
TGTGCCATCAGTGATGTGGGCCGCAGCTCCTACAATGAGCAGTTCTTC
>many|17|TRBJ2-5|TRBD1|TRBV6-1
CASRQTGGAGGSKTQYF
TGTGCCAGCAGACAGACAGGGGGCGCGGGCGGGAGTAAGACCCAGTACTTC
>many|16|TRBJ2-7|TRBD2|TRBV12-3/TRBV12-4
CASSLGGTTYGYEQYF
TGTGCCAGCAGTTTAGGGGGGACTACTTATGGCTACGAGCAGTACTTC
>many|16|TRBJ2-1|TRBD2|TRBV29-1
CSVVASGPKPYNEQFF
TGCAGCGTTGTGGCTAGCGGGCCTAAACCCTACAATGAGCAGTTCTTC
>many|12|TRBJ2-5|NA|TRBV29-1
CSVGEGRETQYF
TGCAGCGTTGGGGAAGGCAGGGAGACCCAGTACTTC
>many|14|TRBJ2-1|TRBD1|TRBV10-3
CAILGQGRGDEQFF
TGTGCCATCCTTGGACAGGGTCGTGGGGATGAGCAGTTCTTC
>NA|14|TRBJ2-4|NA|TRBV10-2
CASSESIRGSIQYF
TGCGCCAGCAGTGAGTCGATACGGGGTAGCATTCAGTACTTC
>NA|16|TRBJ2-1|NA|TRBV7-3
CASSLTAGGLGNEQFF
TGTGCCAGCAGCTTAACGGCCGGCGGTTTGGGGAATGAGCAGTTCTTC
>many|17|TRBJ2-1|TRBD2|TRBV12-3/TRBV12-4
CASSGLAGIASYNEQFF
TGTGCCAGCAGTGGTCTAGCGGGTATAGCTAGTTACAATGAGCAGTTCTTC
>many|13|TRBJ2-1|TRBD2|TRBV5-1
CASSPGLANEQFF
TGCGCCAGCAGCCCGGGACTAGCCAATGAGCAGTTCTTC
>few|16|TRBJ2-3|NA|TRBV5-6
CASSPYVSYWTDTQYF
TGTGCCAGCAGCCCCTATGTTTCCTACTGGACAGATACGCAGTATTTT
>NA|12|TRBJ2-7|NA|TRBV25-1
CASSESHYEQYF
TGTGCCAGCAGTGAATCCCATTACGAGCAGTACTTC
>few|16|TRBJ2-2|NA|TRBV7-9
CASSLGAGMNTGELFF
TGTGCCAGCAGCCTTGGGGCGGGGATGAACACCGGGGAGCTGTTTTTT
>many|13|TRBJ2-7|NA|TRBV29-1
CSVEAYQGYEQYF
TGCAGCGTTGAAGCCTATCAGGGTTACGAGCAGTACTTC
>many|14|TRBJ1-2|NA|TRBV5-1
CASSTLQGEGGYTF
TGCGCCAGCAGTACGCTACAGGGAGAGGGCGGCTACACCTTC
>NA|17|TRBJ2-7|TRBD1|TRBV7-9
CASSPTPGGTGDHEQYF
TGTGCCAGCAGCCCCACTCCTGGAGGGACAGGGGATCACGAGCAGTACTTC
>NA|15|TRBJ1-1|NA|TRBV18
CASSPEQGTNTEAFF
TGTGCCAGCTCACCGGAACAGGGCACGAACACTGAAGCTTTCTTT
>many|13|TRBJ2-7|TRBD2|TRBV12-3/TRBV12-4
CASSTSGTYEQYF
TGTGCCAGCAGTACTAGCGGGACGTACGAGCAGTACTTC
>many|17|TRBJ2-1|TRBD2|TRBV12-3/TRBV12-4
CASSLGLAGGTYNEQFF
TGTGCCAGCAGTTTAGGGCTAGCGGGGGGAACCTACAATGAGCAGTTCTTC
>many|14|TRBJ1-1|NA|TRBV12-3/TRBV12-4
CASSLGGRNTEAFF
TGTGCCAGCAGTTTAGGTGGACGAAACACTGAAGCTTTCTTT